The rows below give T cell receptor beta chains drawn from one sample of a study of tumor and adjacent non-tumor tissue in lung cancer. TCRdb ran MiXCR on the multiplex PCR reads and lists one entry per CDR3 protein. The sample lists 68,000 or so distinct CDR3 sequences; just under 60% were seen once. Sample: lung tumor tissue. The receptors were gathered from a man over 45 with non-small cell lung cancer. Each CDR3 is given with its conserved first and last residue. A D gene is named only where the DNA matches it firmly. Clone size is given for some rows only: seen once, a few or many times, or a class if the clone is expanded.

TRBV7-2	.	.	TRBJ2-2	TGTGTCAGCAGCCCGGGACCAAACACCGGGGAGCTGTTTTTT	CVSSPGPNTGELFF
TRBV6-5	.	.	TRBJ2-2	TGTGCCAGCAGTTTCACAGGGCTCTCGCCCGGGGAGCTGTTTTTT	CASSFTGLSPGELFF
TRBV11-1	.	.	TRBJ2-1	TGTGCCAGGAGCTTAGAACGGATAGACAATGAGGAGTTCTTC	CARSLERIDNEEFF
TRBV6-1	.	.	TRBJ1-6	TGTGTCATCAGTGCGTGGACACCCAATTCACCCCTCCACTTT	CVISAWTPNSPLHF
TRBV5-1	many	TRBD2	TRBJ2-2	TGCGCCAGCAGCCCTCGGGGGGACGGCACCGGGGAGCTGTTTTTT	CASSPRGDGTGELFF
TRBV11-2	.	.	TRBJ1-6	TGTGCCAGCAGCTTTACATCCGATTCACTCCTCCACTTT	CASSFTSDSLLHF
TRBV29-1	.	.	TRBJ2-3	TGCAGCGTTGAAGTGCGAGCCAGGGGAGGAGATACGCAGTTTTTT	CSVEVRARGGDTQFF
TRBV5-5	.	TRBD1	TRBJ2-3	TGTACCAGCAACCCGTTGTTGACAGGGATCACAGGTACGCAGTATTTT	CTSNPLLTGITGTQYF
TRBV6-5	.	.	TRBJ1-5	TGTGCCAGCAGTTATGGGTATAATCAGTCCCAGCATTTT	CASSYGYNQSQHF
TRBV10-3	.	.	TRBJ2-2	TGTGCCATCAGTGAGGGGGGATCCAGACCTACGAACACCTGGGAGCTGTTTTTT	CAISEGGSRPTNTWELFF
TRBV6-5	many	TRBD1	TRBJ2-3	TGTGCCAGCAGTTACTCCAGGGGGCGCGGGGCAGATACGCAGTATTTT	CASSYSRGRGADTQYF
TRBV12-3/TRBV12-4	many	.	TRBJ2-7	TGTGCCAGCACTCCTACCCCGACTAGTTCGAGCTACGAGCAGTACTTC	CASTPTPTSSSYEQYF
TRBV7-9	.	TRBD1	TRBJ1-6	TGTGCCAGCAGCTTACAAGTAGGGACAGAGCGATCTTCACCCCTCCACTTT	CASSLQVGTERSSPLHF
TRBV6-6	once	.	TRBJ2-7	TGTACCAGCAGGGGGTTGGAGGGTGAGCAGTACTTC	CTSRGLEGEQYF
TRBV5-6	.	TRBD1	TRBJ2-2	TGTGCAAGCAGCTTGGACAGGGTCCTAGGGGAGCTGTTTTTT	CASSLDRVLGELFF
TRBV7-9	.	.	TRBJ2-3	TGTGCCAGCAGCCAGCGTAGCGGGACAGATATGCAGTATTTT	CASSQRSGTDMQYF
TRBV4-2	.	.	TRBJ2-1	TGTGCCAGTAGCCAAGAGGGGAAGTCAAGCTACAATGAGCAGTTCTTC	CASSQEGKSSYNEQFF
TRBV12-3/TRBV12-4	medium-sized	TRBD2	TRBJ2-7	TGTGCCAGCATCCTCTCCTCGACTAGCGGGACCGTCTACGAGCAGTACTTC	CASILSSTSGTVYEQYF
TRBV5-6	.	TRBD1	TRBJ1-6	TGTGCCAGCAGCCCGAGGGACAGGGTCGGTATAACTTATTCACCCCTCCAGTTT	CASSPRDRVGITYSPLQF
TRBV5-1	.	.	TRBJ2-3	TGCGCCAGCAGCTTGAGAGACCGAGATACGCAGTATTTT	CASSLRDRDTQYF
TRBV5-1	.	.	TRBJ2-5	TGCGCCAGCAGGAGGGCAGTCCAAGAGACCCAGTACTTC	CASRRAVQETQYF
TRBV4-1	.	TRBD2	TRBJ2-3	TGCGCCAGCAGCCAAGATCCGTGGGGACGGGGGGGGTCAGATTCGCAGTATTTT	CASSQDPWGRGGSDSQYF
TRBV30	.	TRBD1	TRBJ1-2	TGTGCCTGGAGGGGGACAGGGCTCTATGGCTACACCTTC	CAWRGTGLYGYTF
TRBV12-3/TRBV12-4	.	.	TRBJ2-3	TGTGCCACCACCCTAGCTGTCCCAGATACGCAGTATTTT	CATTLAVPDTQYF
TRBV28	.	.	TRBJ2-1	TGTACCAGCAGTTTTTCGGGTTATGAGCAGTTCTTC	CTSSFSGYEQFF
TRBV7-9	.	.	TRBJ2-3	TGTGCCAGCAGCTTAGCGCGGGCCAGTGACACAGATACGCAGTATTTT	CASSLARASDTDTQYF
TRBV20-1	.	TRBD1	TRBJ1-2	TGCAGTGCACGGGTAGGGACAGGGGGCGCGGACTATGGCTACACCTTC	CSARVGTGGADYGYTF
TRBV28	.	TRBD2	TRBJ2-7	TGTGTCAGCAGCCCCACTAGCGTTACCTACGAGCAGTACTTC	CVSSPTSVTYEQYF
TRBV14	.	.	TRBJ2-1	TGTGCCAGCAGCCTGTTAGCTGAGTACTCCTACAATGAGCAGTTCTTC	CASSLLAEYSYNEQFF
TRBV12-3/TRBV12-4	many	.	TRBJ1-1	TGTGCCAGCAGTCTGGGGACTGAAGCTTTCTTT	CASSLGTEAFF
TRBV5-1	many	TRBD2	TRBJ2-5	TGCGCCAGCAGCTTTACTAGCGGGACATACCAAGAGACCCAGTACTTC	CASSFTSGTYQETQYF
TRBV6-1	many	.	TRBJ2-7	TGTGCCAGCAGTGGGCGACAGGGGAGGGACGAGCAGTACTTC	CASSGRQGRDEQYF
TRBV10-1	.	.	TRBJ2-2	TGCGCTGGCGCAAAGGGCTTTAACACCGGGGAGCTGGTTTTT	CAGAKGFNTGELVF
TRBV20-1	.	.	TRBJ1-5	TGCAGTGCTAGAGATTTTCCGGGCCAGCCCCAGCATTTT	CSARDFPGQPQHF
TRBV2	once	.	TRBJ1-1	TGTGCCAGCAGTTTGAGAGTACTAAACATTGAAGCTTTCTTT	CASSLRVLNIEAFF
TRBV6-1	.	.	TRBJ2-3	TGTGCCAGCAGTGATGGGGTTTTGGTAGATACGCAATATTTT	CASSDGVLVDTQYF
TRBV6-1	.	TRBD2	TRBJ2-6	TGTGCCAGCAATCCACTAGCGGTCAACTCTGGGGCCAACGTCCTGACTTTC	CASNPLAVNSGANVLTF
TRBV11-3	.	TRBD2	TRBJ2-3	TGTGCCAGCAGCCAGGGGACTAGCGGGGGTTTCGCAGATACGCAGTATTTT	CASSQGTSGGFADTQYF
TRBV29-1	many	.	TRBJ1-4	TGCAGCGTTGCCGCAACTAATGAAAAACTGTTTTTT	CSVAATNEKLFF
TRBV30	many	TRBD1	TRBJ2-3	TGTGCCTGGGAGCGGACAGGGGGCTCTACGCAGTATTTT	CAWERTGGSTQYF
TRBV10-3	.	.	TRBJ2-5	TGCGCCATCAGTGAGGGGGACCGCCAAGAGACCCAGTACTTC	CAISEGDRQETQYF
TRBV4-1	.	TRBD2	TRBJ2-5	TGCGGAAGCAGCCAAGATCCAACGGGGCGGGGGGAGACCCAGTACTTC	CGSSQDPTGRGETQYF
TRBV10-3	many	TRBD2	TRBJ2-3	TGTGCCATCAGTGGGTTCGTCCGCGGGAGGAGCACAGATACGCAGTATTTT	CAISGFVRGRSTDTQYF
TRBV19	few	TRBD1	TRBJ2-7	TGTGCCAGTAGCAATATCGGGACAGGGAGCCTCGAGCAGTACTTC	CASSNIGTGSLEQYF
TRBV5-1	.	TRBD2	TRBJ2-7	TGTGCCAGCAGCTCTAGCACCGGGACGGGGGGTAACGAGCAGTACTTC	CASSSSTGTGGNEQYF
TRBV11-3	.	TRBD2	TRBJ2-3	TGTGTCAGCAGCGTAGGGACTAGTGGGAGAGACGATACGCAGTATTTT	CVSSVGTSGRDDTQYF
TRBV11-2	.	TRBD2	TRBJ2-1	TGTGCCAGCAGCTTAGGGCCACTAGCGGGGCGCAATGAGCAGTTCTTC	CASSLGPLAGRNEQFF